This passage covers 19 T cell receptor beta chains from one sample sequenced in a study of T cell changes during pregnancy in multiple sclerosis. Here immunoSEQ multiplex PCR was the method, and the copy in TCRdb shows in-frame clones only, minus some. The sample records tens of thousands of clones, 75% to 95% being singletons. Here the sequenced sample was CD4+ T cells from peripheral blood mononuclear cells, taken in the third trimester of pregnancy. The receptors stem from a female donor with multiple sclerosis, enrolled in a pregnancy study.

The V gene is TRBV25-1, the J gene TRBJ2-7, with no clear D. Trimming stripped 1 base from V and 5 bases from J, with 6 bases between. This CDR3 comprises 12 residues. The germline gives CDR1 MGHDK, CDR2 SYGVNS. The CDR3 loop is CASSEFIDEQYF. The DNA of the CDR3 is TGTGCCAGCAGTGAATTTATAGACGAGCAGTACTTC.

Here the CDR3 reads CATSSDREPQHF. CDR3 bases: TGTGCCACCAGCAGCGACCGGGAGCCCCAGCATTTT. The chain links TRBV15 to TRBJ1-5; D remains unclear. Trimming shortened V by 3 bases and J by 8 bases, and 8 bases separated the two germline ends. The CDR3 is 12 amino acids. Germline V gene lookup returns CDR1 LNHNV and CDR2 YYDKDF (reference sequence).

The V call is TRBV27, the J call TRBJ2-7; 8 bases are shared with TRBD1. The germline gives CDR1 MNHEY, CDR2 SMNVEV (reference sequence). The V segment lost 5 bases and the J segment 2 bases; nucleotides outside the gene matches: 8. This CDR3 contains 15 residues. CDR3 residues: CASSQQGVWAYEQYF. The CDR3 DNA sequence: TGTGCCAGCAGTCAACAGGGGGTATGGGCCTACGAGCAGTACTTC.

The chain couples TRBV25-1 to TRBJ1-5; weak D call: TRBD1 (5 bases). This CDR3 comprises 15 residues. V was pared by 1 base and J by 6 bases, with 13 bases between. CDR1 and CDR2 (germline): MGHDK, SYGVNS. The CDR3 is CASSESGGGSQPQHF. CDR3 nucleotide sequence: TGTGCCAGCAGTGAATCCGGGGGAGGGAGTCAGCCCCAGCATTTT. Based on the CDR3 plus reference TRBV25-1 and TRBJ1-5, the full variable domain is EADIYQTPRYLVIGTGKKITLECSQTMGHDKMYWYQQDPGMELHLIHYSYGVNSTEKGDLSSESTVSRIRTEHFPLTLESARPSHTSQYLCASSESGGGSQPQHFGDGTRLSIL.

J is TRBJ2-2 and V is TRBV5-1; 7 positions agree with TRBD1. Germline CDR1 reads SGHRS; CDR2 reads YFSETQ. CDR3 length equals 14 residues. V gave up 5 bases and J gave up 1 base; unmatched junction bases: 2. The CDR3 nucleotides are TGCGCCAGCAGAGGGACAGTGAACACCGGGGAGCTGTTTTTT. The encoded protein is CASRGTVNTGELFF.

This chain connects TRBV25-1 to TRBJ2-7; D gene unclear. The V gene lost 5 bases and the J gene lost 1 base, with 12 bases spanning the gap. There are 14 residues in the CDR3. The germline gives CDR1 MGHDK, CDR2 SYGVNS. CDR3 sequence: CASSSNTVSYEQYF. Written as DNA, the CDR3 is TGTGCCAGCAGTTCAAATACAGTGTCCTACGAGCAGTACTTC.

This clone was detected only once. The gene calls are TRBV12-2 and TRBJ1-5; TRBD1 was called by the table and not checked on the DNA. TRBV12-2 is tagged as a pseudogene. The CDR3 consists of 14 residues. CDR3 sequence (DNA): TGTGCAAGTCGCCGGACAGATTCCGGGCAGCCCCAGCATTTT. The encoded protein is CASRRTDSGQPQHF.

V is TRBV11-2 and J is TRBJ2-3; 9 bases agree with TRBD1. CDR3 length: 16 residues. The ends lost 4 bases at V and 3 bases at J; junction bases unmatched: 8. Germline V lookup: CDR1 SGHAT, CDR2 FQNNGV. CDR3 sequence (DNA): TGTGCCAGCAGCTGGGGGGGACAGGGAGTAACAGATACGCAGTATTTT. Protein: CASSWGGQGVTDTQYF.

The V and J genes are TRBV6-1 and TRBJ1-5; 8 nucleotides align to TRBD1. This CDR3 is 18 amino acids long. J was trimmed by 0 bases and V by 2 bases; bases with no gene match: 9. Per the germline V gene, CDR1 is MNHNS and CDR2 is SASEGT. The chain's CDR3 is CASSEMFTGGHSNQPQHF. CDR3 nucleotides: TGTGCCAGCAGTGAAATGTTCACAGGGGGACATAGCAATCAGCCCCAGCATTTT.

The chain links TRBV7-8 to TRBJ2-3; 8 bases line up with TRBD2. The germline CDR1 and CDR2 sequences are SGHVS and FQNEAQ. The junction had 15 bases not matched to a gene; V was cut back by 5 bases and J by 5 bases. This CDR3 region has 17 residues. Here the CDR3 DNA reads TGTGCCAGCAGCCCGCAAGGGAGCGGGAGAGGGGGAGATACGCAGTATTTT. Its protein is CASSPQGSGRGGDTQYF.

The chain combines TRBV28 with TRBJ2-2; possibly TRBD2 for D (6 bases). This CDR3 is 14 amino acids long. Per the germline V gene, CDR1 is MDHEN and CDR2 is SYDVKM. Trimming pared 3 bases from V and 5 bases from J, leaving 10 bases between. In nucleotides, the CDR3 is TGTGCCAGCAGTTTTTTCCGGGGGACCGGGGAGCTGTTTTTT. Amino acid sequence: CASSFFRGTGELFF.

The chain links TRBV6-5 to TRBJ1-2; D call uncertain. This CDR3 spans 13 amino acids. Germline CDR1 reads MNHEY; CDR2 reads SVGAGI. Trimming took off 6 bases at V and 1 base at J, with 9 bases between the two ends. The CDR3: CASRPGINYGYTF. The DNA of the CDR3 is TGTGCCAGCAGGCCGGGAATTAACTATGGCTACACCTTC.

The gene calls are TRBV9 and TRBJ1-4; 10 positions agree with TRBD1. The CDR3 is made up of 18 amino acids. Germline CDR1 is SGDLS and CDR2 is YYNGEE. V was pared by 3 bases and J by 5 bases, with 13 bases of the junction left unmatched. The CDR3 DNA sequence: TGTGCCAGCAGCGAGAGGGATCCTTGGGGACAGGGGAATGAAAAACTGTTTTTT. Encoded protein: CASSERDPWGQGNEKLFF.

The chain employs TRBV4-1 and TRBJ1-5; unclear D gene. The length of the CDR3 is 16 residues. V shed 4 bases and J shed 1 base, with 14 bases lying between them. From germline, CDR1 is MGHRA and CDR2 YSYEKL. In DNA, the CDR3 is TGCGCCAGCAGCCGGGCGATGGGTCTCAGCAATCAGCCCCAGCATTTT. As protein: CASSRAMGLSNQPQHF.

The rearrangement uses TRBV27 and TRBJ2-5; TRBD2 might be the D (6 bases). The ends were cut back, 6 bases at V and 6 bases at J, with 14 bases in the middle. The CDR3 sequence is 13 residues long. The germline CDR1 and CDR2 sequences are MNHEY and SMNVEV (reference sequence). CDR3 amino acids: CASSPPSEKTQYF. Written as DNA, the CDR3 is TGTGCCAGCAGCCCCCCTAGCGAAAAGACCCAGTACTTC.

The chain combines TRBV28 with TRBJ2-7; unclear D gene. This CDR3 is 12 amino acids long. Germline V gene sequence: CDR1 MDHEN, CDR2 SYDVKM. The V end lost 4 bases, the J end lost 9 bases, and 13 bases lay between the germline ends. The CDR3 DNA is TGTGCCAGCAGTTCCCGGTGGTTTGGGCAGTACTTC. It is translated as CASSSRWFGQYF.

CDR3 residues: CASSSPRQASNYGYTF. CDR3 bases: TGTGCCAGCAGCTCCCCCAGACAGGCGTCTAACTATGGCTACACCTTC. The chain combines TRBV11-2 with TRBJ1-2; D is perhaps TRBD1 (6 bases). Germline V gene sequence: CDR1 SGHAT, CDR2 FQNNGV. This CDR3 spans 16 amino acids. Trimming removed 4 bases at V and 0 bases at J, with 15 bases between.

The V call is TRBV6-5, the J call TRBJ1-1; D may be TRBD1 (6 bases). The V gene lost 2 bases and the J gene lost 4 bases, with 14 bases spanning the gap. The germline CDR1 and CDR2 sequences are MNHEY and SVGAGI. The CDR3 covers 15 residues. The CDR3: CASSYPTGSVTEAFF. CDR3 nucleotide sequence: TGTGCCAGCAGTTACCCAACAGGGTCGGTCACTGAAGCTTTCTTT.

The chain's CDR3 is CASRPPGTAYGYTF. The CDR3, as DNA: TGTGCCAGCAGACCACCGGGGACAGCCTATGGCTACACCTTC. This chain links TRBV5-4 with TRBJ1-2, with 7 bases lining up with TRBD1. J gave up 4 bases and V 5 bases, and 8 bases lay outside the gene matches. From germline, CDR1 is SGHNT and CDR2 YYREEE (reference sequence). This CDR3 region has 14 residues.